This passage covers 8 T cell receptor beta chains from one sample sequenced in a study of cytomegalovirus exposure and HLA in healthy donors. 13 Jbeta primers and 60 Vbeta primers were used for the PCR. TCRdb's table, derived via immunoSEQ multiplex PCR, lists solely in-frame clones and lacks some. The ten most abundant clones cover about 5% of a sample with approximately 72,000 clones. Sequencing input: PBMCs. All receptors come from a woman in her thirties or forties in good health and CMV-seropositive.

The chain combines TRBV29-1 with TRBJ1-4; a weak D match, TRBD1 (5 bases). Trimming took 3 bases from V and 6 from J, leaving 8 bases between them. The germline V gene encodes CDR1 SQVTM and CDR2 ANQGSEA. The CDR3 sequence is 12 residues long. This CDR3 is CSVDGGYEKLFF. CDR3 DNA: TGCAGCGTTGACGGGGGGTATGAAAAACTGTTTTTT. The full variable domain, in which reference TRBV29-1 and TRBJ1-4 provide the parts outside the CDR3, is SAVISQKPSRDICQRGTSLTIQCQVDSQVTMMFWYRQQPGQSLTLIATANQGSEATYESGFVIDKFPISRPNLTFSTLTVSNMSPEDSSIYLCSVDGGYEKLFFGSGTQLSVL.

The V gene is TRBV6-5, the J gene TRBJ2-7; 10 nucleotides line up with TRBD2. J was trimmed by 6 bases and V by 6 bases; bases with no gene match: 8. Germline V gene data show CDR1 as MNHEY and CDR2 as SVGAGI. The CDR3 is 14 residues long. The CDR3 region is CASRPAGGPPEQYF. The CDR3 coding sequence is TGTGCCAGCAGACCAGCGGGGGGGCCCCCCGAGCAGTACTTC.

Regarding this clone: An end of the junction differs from the germline gene, which may be a read error. The rearrangement joins TRBV7-7 to TRBJ2-3, with TRBD1 matching 7 bases. The V gene's germline CDR1 is SSHAT and CDR2 FNYEAQ (reference sequence). This CDR3 contains 14 residues. Here the CDR3 DNA reads TGTGCTAGCAGCTTAGGGGGCCTCACAGATACGCAGTATTTT. This translates into CASSLGGLTDTQYF.

The chain carries TRBV9 and TRBJ1-3; D is unresolved. CDR1 and CDR2 (germline): SGDLS, YYNGEE. This CDR3 comprises 15 residues. The V end lost 4 bases, the J end lost 0 bases, and 11 bases lay between the germline ends. The CDR3 is CASSPREDSGNTIYF. CDR3 nucleotide sequence: TGTGCCAGCAGCCCTAGGGAGGACTCTGGAAACACCATATATTTT.

About this clone itself: The identical CDR3 is also encoded by other nucleotide sequences in the sample. The chain combines TRBV9 with TRBJ2-2; the D is unclear. The CDR3 is made up of 15 amino acids. CDR1 and CDR2 from the germline V gene are SGDLS and YYNGEE. The V and J ends lost 1 base and 0 bases respectively, with 7 bases between them. The CDR3 is CASSVTGANTGELFF. CDR3 DNA sequence: TGTGCCAGCAGCGTAACCGGTGCGAACACCGGGGAGCTGTTTTTT.

The chain carries TRBV11-2 and TRBJ2-7; 7 nucleotides agree with TRBD2. This CDR3 contains 16 residues. Germline assignment: CDR1 SGHAT and CDR2 FQNNGV. V gave up 4 bases and J gave up 6 bases; unmatched junction bases: 15. CDR3 region: CASSSIKGGFNGEQYF. CDR3 in DNA: TGTGCCAGCAGCTCCATCAAGGGAGGGTTTAACGGCGAGCAGTACTTC.

J is TRBJ2-7 and V is TRBV5-8, with a weak D call TRBD2 (5 bases). Looked up from germline, CDR1 is SGHTS and CDR2 is YDEGEE. The CDR3 is 14 amino acids. Between the trimmed V and J ends, which lost 4 bases and 3 bases, there was a span of 14 bases. Here the CDR3 DNA reads TGTGCCAGCAGCCAATGGACTGAAAACTACGAGCAGTACTTC. Translating it yields CASSQWTENYEQYF.

The chain has TRBV19 and TRBJ2-1; TRBD2 matches 8 bases. Germline values: CDR1 LNHDA, CDR2 SQIVND (reference sequence). This CDR3 is built from 12 residues. Trimming took 6 bases from V and 10 from J; bases not matched to a gene: 5. CDR3: CASSGGVLEQFF. CDR3 bases: TGTGCCAGTAGCGGGGGGGTCCTGGAGCAGTTCTTC.